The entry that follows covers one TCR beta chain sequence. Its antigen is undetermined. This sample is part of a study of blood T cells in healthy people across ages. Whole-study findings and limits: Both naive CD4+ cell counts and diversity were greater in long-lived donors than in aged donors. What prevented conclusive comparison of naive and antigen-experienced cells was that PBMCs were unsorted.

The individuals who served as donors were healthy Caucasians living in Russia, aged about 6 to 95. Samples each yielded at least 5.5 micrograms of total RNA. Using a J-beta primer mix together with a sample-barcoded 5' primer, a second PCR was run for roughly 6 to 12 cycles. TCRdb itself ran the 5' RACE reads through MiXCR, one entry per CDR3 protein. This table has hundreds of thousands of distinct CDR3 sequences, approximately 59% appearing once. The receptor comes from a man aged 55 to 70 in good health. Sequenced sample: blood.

CDR3 residues: CASRDSPSYEQYF. Written as DNA, the CDR3 is TGCGCCAGCCGGGACTCTCCGTCCTACGAGCAGTACTTC. J is TRBJ2-7 and V is TRBV5-1, with a possible D match to TRBD2 (6 bases). Trimming pared 7 bases from V and 1 base from J, leaving 12 bases between. The CDR3 has 13 residues. Germline values: CDR1 SGHRS, CDR2 YFSETQ.